A selection of T cell receptor beta chains follows, all from one sample in a study of shared clonotypes between healthy human individuals. TCRdb's copy holds only in-frame clones and misses some; the assay was immunoSEQ multiplex PCR. Of 2 million to 2.5 million clones listed, around 95% are singletons. Sequencing was done on a sample of naive CD4+ T cells sorted from blood. The origin of the receptors is a man between 18 and 29 years old in good health. CDR3s include the opening cysteine and the closing phenylalanine or tryptophan. The D gene is left open where the match is weak. A clone size is listed for some rows: how often the clone was seen (once, few, many), or a class if it is expanded.

>-|TRBV10-3|TRBJ2-7|14|TRBD1
CAISEATGFREQYF
TGTGCCATCAGTGAGGCGACAGGGTTTCGGGAGCAGTACTTC
>once|TRBV19|TRBJ2-7|19|-
CASSMVGLGAGANSYEQYF
TGTGCCAGTAGTATGGTGGGCCTAGGAGCGGGCGCCAACTCCTACGAGCAGTACTTC
>-|TRBV13|TRBJ2-5|13|-
CASSFKDQPTQYF
TGTGCCAGCAGCTTCAAGGACCAACCGACCCAGTACTTC
>-|TRBV6-6|TRBJ1-2|13|-
CASSYSQGYGYTF
TGTGCCAGCAGTTACTCACAGGGCTATGGCTACACCTTC
>-|TRBV6-1|TRBJ1-5|14|-
CASSEPSSNQPQHF
TGTGCCAGCAGTGAACCGAGTAGCAATCAGCCCCAGCATTTT
>-|TRBV29-1|TRBJ2-7|15|-
CSVEEAFGGDYEQYF
TGCAGCGTTGAAGAGGCGTTCGGCGGGGACTACGAGCAGTACTTC
>-|TRBV2|TRBJ1-1|14|-
CASSVQQTGTEAFF
TGTGCCAGCAGTGTCCAGCAAACCGGCACTGAAGCTTTCTTT
>-|TRBV30|TRBJ2-7|11|-
CAWSADYEQYF
TGTGCCTGGAGTGCAGATTACGAGCAGTACTTC
>-|TRBV7-9|TRBJ2-6|16|TRBD1
CASSSPTGKGANVLTF
TGTGCCAGCAGCTCACCGACAGGGAAGGGGGCCAACGTCCTGACTTTC
>-|TRBV5-1|TRBJ2-1|17|-
CASSLGASAETFNEQFF
TGCGCCAGCAGCTTGGGGGCGTCGGCAGAAACCTTCAATGAGCAGTTCTTC
>-|TRBV30|TRBJ2-7|15|-
CAWRRGHSNSYEQYF
TGTGCCTGGAGGAGAGGGCACTCAAACTCCTACGAGCAGTACTTC
>-|TRBV5-4|TRBJ2-3|15|TRBD2
CASSLAGGGTDTQYF
TGTGCCAGCAGCTTAGCGGGAGGGGGGACAGATACGCAGTATTTT
>-|TRBV2|TRBJ1-4|20|TRBD1
CASRGDRGPPATATNEKLFF
TGTGCCAGCAGGGGGGACAGGGGGCCTCCCGCGACTGCAACTAATGAAAAACTGTTTTTT
>once|TRBV29-1|TRBJ2-3|14|TRBD2
CSVSGLAGTDTQYF
TGCAGCGTTTCGGGACTAGCGGGCACAGATACGCAGTATTTT
>-|TRBV5-6|TRBJ1-2|15|TRBD1
CASRERDRGPNGYTF
TGTGCCAGCAGGGAAAGGGACAGGGGGCCGAATGGCTACACCTTC
>-|TRBV5-1|TRBJ2-2|16|-
CASSLREAGNTGELFF
TGCGCCAGCAGCTTAAGGGAAGCGGGGAACACCGGGGAGCTGTTTTTT
>-|TRBV7-8|TRBJ1-6|20|-
CASSFRVTLVGQLNNSPLHF
TGTGCCAGCAGCTTTAGGGTTACGTTGGTTGGACAGCTTAATAATTCACCCCTCCACTTT
>-|TRBV9|TRBJ2-7|14|TRBD1
CASSPRDRPYEQYF
TGTGCCAGCAGCCCCCGGGACAGACCCTACGAGCAGTACTTC
>once|TRBV5-1|TRBJ2-1|15|-
CASSLAGQDHNEQFF
TGCGCCAGCAGCTTGGCTGGGCAGGACCACAATGAGCAGTTCTTC
>-|TRBV9|TRBJ1-6|16|TRBD1
CASSSGTGPYNSPLHF
TGTGCCAGCAGTTCCGGGACAGGGCCGTATAATTCACCCCTCCACTTT
>-|TRBV7-2|TRBJ2-1|11|-
CASSLAIEQFF
TGTGCCAGCAGCTTAGCGATTGAGCAGTTCTTC
>-|TRBV7-9|TRBJ1-1|12|-
CASSQTDTEAFF
TGTGCCAGCAGTCAAACTGATACTGAAGCTTTCTTT
>-|TRBV7-2|TRBJ2-7|15|TRBD2
CASSSGLAGAYEQYF
TGTGCCAGCTCCTCGGGACTAGCGGGAGCCTACGAGCAGTACTTC
>-|TRBV25-1|TRBJ2-5|14|-
CASSPKGKWETQYF
TGTGCCAGCAGCCCTAAGGGGAAGTGGGAGACCCAGTACTTC
>-|TRBV5-1|TRBJ2-1|16|TRBD2
CASSSSGLAGASEQFF
TGCGCCAGCAGCAGCTCCGGACTAGCGGGAGCTAGCGAGCAGTTCTTC
>-|TRBV10-3|TRBJ1-5|14|-
CAISVDHTGQPQHF
TGTGCCATCAGTGTAGATCATACGGGTCAGCCCCAGCATTTT
>-|TRBV19|TRBJ1-2|14|-
CASSTTDRNYGYTF
TGTGCCAGTAGTACAACCGACAGAAACTATGGCTACACCTTC
>-|TRBV2|TRBJ1-4|14|-
CASSSWGANEKLFF
TGTGCCAGCAGTTCCTGGGGAGCTAATGAAAAACTGTTTTTT
>-|TRBV6-5|TRBJ1-2|15|TRBD1
CASSYSGDRAYGYTF
TGTGCCAGCAGTTACTCGGGGGACAGGGCCTATGGCTACACCTTC
>-|TRBV5-1|TRBJ2-5|15|-
CASSSNGLPQETQYF
TGCGCCAGCAGCAGCAACGGACTACCCCAAGAGACCCAGTACTTC
>-|TRBV6-1|TRBJ2-7|13|-
CASSGPPVDEQYF
TGTGCCAGCAGTGGACCTCCGGTGGACGAGCAGTACTTC
>-|TRBV9|TRBJ1-3|15|-
CASSVGGYSGNTIYF
TGTGCCAGCAGCGTTGGGGGATACTCTGGAAACACCATATATTTT
>-|TRBV28|TRBJ2-1|13|TRBD2
CASSGGAIDEQFF
TGTGCCAGTAGCGGGGGGGCGATTGATGAGCAGTTCTTC
>-|TRBV9|TRBJ1-3|15|TRBD1
CASSVGDSSGNTIYF
TGTGCCAGCAGCGTAGGGGACAGCTCTGGAAACACCATATATTTT
>-|TRBV4-1|TRBJ2-3|18|TRBD2
CASSQTGTTSFGTDTQYF
TGCGCCAGCAGCCAAACCGGGACTACTTCTTTCGGCACAGATACGCAGTATTTT
>-|TRBV10-3|TRBJ1-4|15|-
CAISPLGGTNEKLFF
TGTGCCATCAGCCCTCTGGGGGGAACTAATGAAAAACTGTTTTTT
>-|TRBV7-9|TRBJ1-4|15|-
CASSLVAGSGEKLFF
TGTGCCAGCAGCTTAGTCGCCGGGAGTGGTGAAAAACTGTTTTTT
>-|TRBV7-6|TRBJ2-4|18|TRBD2
CASSSGGWPGIAKNIQYF
TGTGCCAGCAGCTCCGGGGGGTGGCCAGGGATAGCCAAAAACATTCAGTACTTC
>once|TRBV5-1|TRBJ1-1|11|-
CASSFGPEAFF
TGCGCCAGCAGCTTCGGACCTGAAGCTTTCTTT
>-|TRBV30|TRBJ2-7|14|-
CAWSRDKNFYEQYF
TGTGCCTGGAGCCGGGACAAGAATTTCTACGAGCAGTACTTC
>-|TRBV5-6|TRBJ1-6|15|-
CASSLDRAYNSPLHF
TGTGCCAGCAGCTTGGACAGGGCCTATAATTCACCCCTCCACTTT
>-|TRBV7-9|TRBJ2-7|11|-
CASSELYEQYF
TGTGCCAGCAGCGAACTTTACGAGCAGTACTTC
>-|TRBV5-1|TRBJ2-7|15|TRBD2
CASSLLAGSSYEQYF
TGCGCCAGCAGCTTACTAGCGGGATCCAGCTACGAGCAGTACTTC
>-|TRBV10-3|TRBJ2-2|14|-
CATSLDLGLGELFF
TGTGCCACCAGCCTAGACCTGGGGCTCGGGGAGCTGTTTTTT
>-|TRBV10-2|TRBJ1-3|14|-
CASREQGSGNTIYF
TGCGCCAGCAGGGAACAGGGATCTGGAAACACCATATATTTT
>once|TRBV4-1|TRBJ1-2|15|-
CASSQGTRGGYGYTF
TGCGCCAGCAGCCAAGGCACCCGGGGCGGCTATGGCTACACCTTC
>few|TRBV18|TRBJ1-5|15|-
CASSPGEGGVQPQHF
TGTGCCAGCTCACCGGGGGAGGGGGGCGTTCAGCCCCAGCATTTT
>-|TRBV27|TRBJ2-7|16|TRBD2
CASSLSPSGVPYEQYF
TGTGCCAGCAGTTTATCCCCTAGCGGGGTGCCCTACGAGCAGTACTTC
>-|TRBV7-9|TRBJ1-2|13|-
CASSLARGLIYTF
TGTGCCAGCAGCTTAGCCAGGGGATTAATTTACACCTTC